One and the same sample provided the 22 T cell receptor beta chains below, sequenced in a study of T cell repertoires in cytomegalovirus infection. One entry per CDR3 protein, called by TCRdb with MiXCR from the reads. This table holds approximately 170,000 distinct CDR3 sequences, roughly a sixth found once. Sequencing was carried out using CD8+ T cells from PBMCs. These receptors were taken from a human donor in good health (CMV status not recorded). Some clones in this sample may be carry-over from other donors' samples.

The CDR3 region has the DNA TGTGCCAGCAGTCCCGAGTGGCGAGAGCAGTACTTC. Amino acid sequence: CASSPEWREQYF. The chain has TRBV28 and TRBJ2-7; D not resolved. V lost 5 bases and J lost 7, with 12 bases in between. The germline V gene encodes CDR1 MDHEN and CDR2 SYDVKM. The CDR3 has 12 residues.

This clonotype was seen a handful of times. The chain uses TRBV25-1 and TRBJ1-2; D gene unclear. Trimming stripped 5 bases from V and 3 bases from J, with 10 bases between. CDR1 is MGHDK and CDR2 is SYGVNS in the germline V gene. This CDR3 is 13 amino acids long. DNA of the CDR3: TGTGCCAGCAGTCCAACGGAATACTATGGCTACACCTTC. This sequence encodes CASSPTEYYGYTF.

This clonotype was seen repeatedly, ten times or more. This sequence joins TRBV7-8 and TRBJ1-2, with unresolved D. This CDR3 has 18 residues. The V end was cut by 2 bases, the J end by 1 base, with 20 bases between. CDR1 is SGHVS and CDR2 is FQNEAQ in the germline V gene. Here the CDR3 reads CASSLSNLVLVDNYGYTF. In nucleotides, the CDR3 is TGTGCCAGCAGCTTATCCAATCTAGTCCTAGTGGATAACTATGGCTACACCTTC.

The sample holds a few counts of this clonotype. The chain combines TRBV7-8 with TRBJ2-7, with 7 bases matching TRBD2. The CDR3 has 17 amino acids. CDR1 and CDR2 (germline): SGHVS, FQNEAQ. J lost 0 bases, V lost 3 bases, and 11 bases had no gene match. As DNA, the CDR3 is TGTGCCAGCAGCTTCAGAGCGAGCGGGACCAGCTCCTACGAGCAGTACTTC. Translated: CASSFRASGTSSYEQYF.

A few counts support this clonotype. J is TRBJ1-2 and V is TRBV7-2; maybe TRBD1 (6 bases). V was cut by 4 bases and J by 5 bases, with 20 bases left in between. This CDR3 spans 16 amino acids. The germline gives CDR1 SGHTA, CDR2 FQGNSA. CDR3 amino acids: CASSSYRTARRYGYTF. As DNA, the CDR3 is TGTGCCAGCAGCTCCTACCGGACAGCTCGGCGGTATGGCTACACCTTC.

The rearrangement links TRBV12-5 to TRBJ2-1; D is unresolved. The V end was cut by 1 base, the J end by 0 bases, with 4 bases between. The CDR3 is 14 residues long. Germline lookup yields CDR1 LGHNT and CDR2 FRNRAP. The CDR3: CASGLDSSYNEQFF. The CDR3 nucleotides read TGTGCTAGTGGTTTGGATAGCTCCTACAATGAGCAGTTCTTC.

The V and J genes are TRBV29-1 and TRBJ1-1, with TRBD1 matching 9 bases. This CDR3 spans 13 amino acids. Germline-derived CDR1 and CDR2 are SQVTM and ANQGSEA. Unmatched junction bases numbered 12, after V lost 6 bases and J lost 10 bases. The CDR3 region is CSVEPTGGWRAFF. The DNA for the CDR3 is TGCAGCGTCGAACCTACAGGGGGCTGGAGAGCTTTCTTT.

The chain recombines TRBV7-9 with TRBJ2-5, with D possibly TRBD2 on 5 matching bases. V gave up 4 bases and J gave up 7 bases, with 16 bases separating them. Germline CDR1 SEHNR, CDR2 FQNEAQ (reference sequence). The CDR3 runs 14 residues. CDR3 sequence (DNA): TGTGCCAGCAGCTCCGCGAGGCTACGGGGGACCCAGTACTTC. Protein sequence: CASSSARLRGTQYF.

The V gene is TRBV28, the J gene TRBJ2-7; TRBD2 agrees at 10 bases. With 4 bases clipped from V and 4 bases from J, the junction kept 7 bases outside the gene matches. This CDR3 spans 15 amino acids. Looked up from germline, CDR1 is MDHEN and CDR2 is SYDVKM. The CDR3 region has the DNA TGTGCCAGCAGTTCCATAGCGGGAGGCACATACGAGCAGTACTTC. This encodes CASSSIAGGTYEQYF.

By share, this clonotype ranks as medium-sized. The rearrangement joins TRBV7-8 to TRBJ2-7; D not resolved. This CDR3 contains 13 residues. The ends were cut back, 5 bases at V and 1 base at J, with 9 bases in the middle. In germline, CDR1 is SGHVS, CDR2 FQNEAQ. CDR3 sequence reads: CASSPVWSYEQYF. In nucleotides, the CDR3 is TGTGCCAGCAGCCCCGTTTGGTCCTACGAGCAGTACTTC.

J is TRBJ2-7 and V is TRBV7-2; TRBD1 matches at 7 bases. The germline CDR1 and CDR2 sequences are SGHTA and FQGNSA. CDR3 length: 15 amino acids. V lost 5 bases, J lost 0 bases, and 7 bases stayed unmatched. The CDR3, as DNA: TGTGCCAGCAGCCGTATGGGACAGAACTCCTACGAGCAGTACTTC. It yields the protein CASSRMGQNSYEQYF.

This clonotype occurred a few times. The chain employs TRBV7-7 and TRBJ2-3; D gene uncertain. The CDR3 is 13 amino acids. Germline V gives CDR1 SSHAT, CDR2 FNYEAQ (reference sequence). Trimming cost V 4 bases and J 6 bases, with 11 bases left between them. CDR3 loop: CASSSQRGDTQYF. In DNA, the CDR3 is TGTGCCAGCAGCTCCCAGCGCGGTGATACGCAGTATTTT.

The rearrangement uses TRBV7-8 and TRBJ2-7; D not resolved. The CDR3 loop spans 14 amino acids. In germline, CDR1 is SGHVS, CDR2 FQNEAQ. The germline V and J ends were trimmed by 0 bases and 3 bases, with 9 bases remaining between them. CDR3 in DNA: TGTGCCAGCAGCTTAGCGGCGCCCAGCTACGAGCAGTACTTC. Translating it yields CASSLAAPSYEQYF.

This clonotype was counted between two and nine times. The V and J genes are TRBV28 and TRBJ2-7; 9 bases map to TRBD1. Germline V gives CDR1 MDHEN, CDR2 SYDVKM. The CDR3 is 16 residues long. J lost 6 bases, V lost 4 bases, and 13 bases had no gene match. The CDR3 region is CASSSLPGQGRGEQYF. The DNA for the CDR3 is TGTGCCAGCAGTTCCCTCCCGGGACAGGGAAGGGGCGAGCAGTACTTC. The whole variable domain, filled in from reference TRBV28 and TRBJ2-7, reads DVKVTQSSRYLVKRTGEKVFLECVQDMDHENMFWYRQDPGLGLRLIYFSYDVKMKEKGDIPEGYSVSREKKERFSLILESASTNQTSMYLCASSSLPGQGRGEQYFGPGTRLTVT.

This clonotype has just a few counts. The CDR3 is CASSFSRFQETQYF. As DNA, the CDR3 is TGTGCCAGCAGTTTTAGCAGATTCCAAGAGACCCAGTACTTC. The genes are TRBV28 and TRBJ2-5, with D unclear. V was pared by 3 bases and J by 1 base, with 9 bases between. The CDR3 contains 14 residues. Germline loops: CDR1 MDHEN, CDR2 SYDVKM. The full variable domain, its missing parts supplied by reference TRBV28 and TRBJ2-5, is DVKVTQSSRYLVKRTGEKVFLECVQDMDHENMFWYRQDPGLGLRLIYFSYDVKMKEKGDIPEGYSVSREKKERFSLILESASTNQTSMYLCASSFSRFQETQYFGPGTRLLVL.

The J gene is TRBJ2-7, the V gene TRBV12-3 or TRBV12-4; possibly TRBD2 for D (5 bases). There are 15 residues in the CDR3. V lost 3 bases to trimming and J lost 3 bases, with 15 bases between them. The CDR3 nucleotides are TGTGCCAGCAGTTTGATTGAGGACGGAGGCTACGAGCAGTACTTC. It is translated as CASSLIEDGGYEQYF.

This sequence joins TRBV4-2 and TRBJ1-1; tentatively, D is TRBD1 (5 bases). The V end was cut by 0 bases, the J end by 1 base, with 15 bases between. Germline CDR1 LGHNA, CDR2 YNFKEQ. There are 17 residues in the CDR3. The CDR3 bases are TGTGCCAGCAGCCAAGATGGGCAGGGAACATGGAACACTGAAGCTTTCTTT. This translates into CASSQDGQGTWNTEAFF.

The chain recombines TRBV7-7 with TRBJ2-5; 7 nucleotides match TRBD1. This CDR3 spans 17 amino acids. Germline V gene sequence: CDR1 SSHAT, CDR2 FNYEAQ (reference sequence). V shed 6 bases, J shed 0 bases, and the junction held 13 bases outside the gene matches. The DNA for the CDR3 is TGTGCCAGCAGTCAAAGTACCGGGACAGAGTACCAAGAGACCCAGTACTTC. Amino acids: CASSQSTGTEYQETQYF.

V usage is TRBV2 and J usage is TRBJ2-5; D is ambiguous. This CDR3 is built from 12 residues. In germline, CDR1 is SNHLY, CDR2 FYNNEI. V lost 0 bases and J lost 13, with 12 bases in between. CDR3 bases: TGTGCCAGCAGTGAAGCGCCCCTGCGGCGGTACTTC. Its protein is CASSEAPLRRYF.

This clonotype was seen a few times. The J gene is TRBJ2-1, the V gene TRBV4-3, with a weak D call TRBD2 (5 bases). V was trimmed by 0 bases and J by 6 bases, leaving 12 bases between them. The germline gives CDR1 LGHNA, CDR2 YSLEER. The CDR3 loop spans 15 amino acids. CDR3 sequence reads: CASSQDSIRGNEQFF. In DNA, the CDR3 is TGCGCCAGCAGCCAAGATTCGATCCGGGGCAATGAGCAGTTCTTC.

The table lists this clonotype with a few counts. The chain carries TRBV6-4 and TRBJ2-1, with TRBD2 matching over 11 bases. Trimming took 3 bases from V and 6 from J; bases not matched to a gene: 7. The CDR3 consists of 16 residues. Germline values: CDR1 MRHNA, CDR2 SNTAGT. The CDR3 here is CASSELAGGPSNEQFF. CDR3 DNA: TGTGCCAGCAGTGAGTTAGCGGGAGGGCCGAGCAATGAGCAGTTCTTC.

This chain uses TRBV7-2 with TRBJ2-5; 9 nucleotides align to TRBD1. The germline gives CDR1 SGHTA, CDR2 FQGNSA. V trimming: 5 bases; J trimming: 5 bases; junction bases outside the gene matches: 12. The CDR3 length is 16 residues. The CDR3 DNA sequence: TGTGCCAGCAGCACCCATCACAGGGGGCGAGGGGAGACCCAGTACTTC. Its translation is CASSTHHRGRGETQYF.